These T cell receptor beta chains were read from a single sample in a study of blood T cell repertoires in COVID-19. Sequencing used immunoSEQ multiplex PCR; TCRdb keeps in-frame clones, though not all of them. The table includes more than 75,000 clones, 89% detected once. Sequenced input: peripheral blood. Receptor source: a man between 45 and 60 years old with COVID-19, enrolled during active disease. CDR3s include the opening cysteine and the closing phenylalanine or tryptophan. The order of the fields is V gene, clone size, J gene, D gene, CDR3 DNA, CDR3 protein. D genes are given only for firm matches. Clone size is shown for a subset of rows, as once, few, many or a class of expanded clone.

v_call: TRBV15; clone_size: NA; j_call: TRBJ1-3; d_call: NA; cdr3_nt: TGTGCCACCAGCAGGGAAGCAACAGGGAGCTCTGGAAACACCATATATTTT; cdr3_aa: CATSREATGSSGNTIYF
v_call: TRBV4-1; clone_size: NA; j_call: TRBJ1-5; d_call: TRBD1; cdr3_nt: TGCGCCAGCAGCCAACCCGACAGGGATTATCAGCCCCAGCATTTT; cdr3_aa: CASSQPDRDYQPQHF
v_call: TRBV7-2; clone_size: NA; j_call: TRBJ1-3; d_call: TRBD1; cdr3_nt: TGTGCCAGCAGCTTAGGGGATCCGGGACAGGCCGGAAACACCATATATTTT; cdr3_aa: CASSLGDPGQAGNTIYF
v_call: TRBV21-1; clone_size: NA; j_call: TRBJ2-3; d_call: NA; cdr3_nt: TGTGCCAGCAGCCTACACCGGGACTCAACTAGCACAGATACGCAGTATTTT; cdr3_aa: CASSLHRDSTSTDTQYF
v_call: TRBV7-9; clone_size: NA; j_call: TRBJ1-1; d_call: NA; cdr3_nt: TGTGCCAGCAGCCCCGCGGGGTTGGCTTTCTTT; cdr3_aa: CASSPAGLAFF
v_call: TRBV7-9; clone_size: NA; j_call: TRBJ1-1; d_call: NA; cdr3_nt: TGTGCCAGCAGCTACTTCAGCGCTGAAGCTTTCTTT; cdr3_aa: CASSYFSAEAFF
v_call: TRBV9; clone_size: NA; j_call: TRBJ1-6; d_call: NA; cdr3_nt: TGTGCCAGCAGCCCCGGCGGGGGTAATTCACCCCTCCACTTT; cdr3_aa: CASSPGGGNSPLHF
v_call: TRBV5-1; clone_size: NA; j_call: TRBJ2-2; d_call: TRBD2; cdr3_nt: TGCGCCAGCGCTCATCTAGAGGGAGGGGCCGGGGAGCTGTTTTTT; cdr3_aa: CASAHLEGGAGELFF
v_call: TRBV7-8; clone_size: NA; j_call: TRBJ2-5; d_call: NA; cdr3_nt: TGTGCCAGCAGCTTAATTCCGGTACAAGAGACCCAGTACTTC; cdr3_aa: CASSLIPVQETQYF
v_call: TRBV27; clone_size: NA; j_call: TRBJ1-2; d_call: TRBD1; cdr3_nt: TGTGCCAGCAGCCCGGGACAGGGGTATGGCTACACCTTC; cdr3_aa: CASSPGQGYGYTF
v_call: TRBV13; clone_size: NA; j_call: TRBJ1-1; d_call: NA; cdr3_nt: TGTGCCAGCAGCTTACGAAGGAGTTTTACTGAAGCTTTCTTT; cdr3_aa: CASSLRRSFTEAFF
v_call: TRBV5-4; clone_size: NA; j_call: TRBJ2-1; d_call: TRBD2; cdr3_nt: TGTGCCAGCTCGTACGGGGGGGGGAATTACAATGAGCAGTTCTTC; cdr3_aa: CASSYGGGNYNEQFF
v_call: TRBV7-3; clone_size: once; j_call: TRBJ1-1; d_call: TRBD1; cdr3_nt: TGTGCCAGCAGCCCAGGGACAGGGCACATCGGGGCTTTCTTT; cdr3_aa: CASSPGTGHIGAFF
v_call: TRBV13; clone_size: NA; j_call: TRBJ2-1; d_call: TRBD2; cdr3_nt: TGTGCCAGCAGCTTATCGGCTAGCGGGGACCTATACAATGAGCAGTTCTTC; cdr3_aa: CASSLSASGDLYNEQFF
v_call: TRBV24-1; clone_size: few; j_call: TRBJ2-2; d_call: NA; cdr3_nt: TGTGCCACCAGGTCAGGGAACACCGGGGAGCTGTTTTTT; cdr3_aa: CATRSGNTGELFF
v_call: TRBV19; clone_size: NA; j_call: TRBJ1-1; d_call: NA; cdr3_nt: TGTGCCAGTAGGGCCTTCGGGGAAGCTTTCTTT; cdr3_aa: CASRAFGEAFF
v_call: TRBV2; clone_size: NA; j_call: TRBJ1-1; d_call: NA; cdr3_nt: TGTGCCAGCAGTGACCCCTACAGGGAAGCTTTCTTT; cdr3_aa: CASSDPYREAFF
v_call: TRBV9; clone_size: NA; j_call: TRBJ2-2; d_call: NA; cdr3_nt: TGTGCCAGCAGCGTAGTTGGGGGGACGAAGAACACCGGGGAGCTGTTTTTT; cdr3_aa: CASSVVGGTKNTGELFF
v_call: TRBV11-1; clone_size: NA; j_call: TRBJ1-3; d_call: TRBD1; cdr3_nt: TGTGCCAGCAGCTCCTCCACCGGGACAGCCATATATTTT; cdr3_aa: CASSSSTGTAIYF
v_call: TRBV5-1; clone_size: NA; j_call: TRBJ2-5; d_call: TRBD1; cdr3_nt: TGCGCCAGCAGCTCGGACAGGGTCTTGAAGACCCAGTACTTC; cdr3_aa: CASSSDRVLKTQYF
v_call: TRBV11-2; clone_size: NA; j_call: TRBJ1-5; d_call: NA; cdr3_nt: TGTGCCAGCAGCTCCGGACAGAGCAATCAGCCCCAGCATTTT; cdr3_aa: CASSSGQSNQPQHF
v_call: TRBV6-6; clone_size: NA; j_call: TRBJ1-1; d_call: NA; cdr3_nt: TGTGCCAGCAGTACCCGGGGGAGAGGCACTGAAGCTTTCTTT; cdr3_aa: CASSTRGRGTEAFF
v_call: TRBV2; clone_size: NA; j_call: TRBJ1-2; d_call: NA; cdr3_nt: TGTGCCAGCAGCGCACAGGGTCTGTTTAAAAACTATGGCTACACCTTC; cdr3_aa: CASSAQGLFKNYGYTF
v_call: TRBV6-5; clone_size: once; j_call: TRBJ1-5; d_call: TRBD1; cdr3_nt: TGTGCCAGCAGCGGGACAGGGATCAATCAGCCCCAGCATTTT; cdr3_aa: CASSGTGINQPQHF
v_call: TRBV4-3; clone_size: NA; j_call: TRBJ1-5; d_call: NA; cdr3_nt: TGCGCCAGCAGCCAAGGGGGACACCTATATCAGCCCCAGCATTTT; cdr3_aa: CASSQGGHLYQPQHF
v_call: TRBV28; clone_size: NA; j_call: TRBJ1-2; d_call: NA; cdr3_nt: TGTGCCAGCAGTTTAGCAGGCGGGAACTATGGCTACACCTTC; cdr3_aa: CASSLAGGNYGYTF
v_call: TRBV9; clone_size: NA; j_call: TRBJ1-2; d_call: NA; cdr3_nt: TGTGCCAGCAGCGTAGCAAACTATGGCTACACCTTC; cdr3_aa: CASSVANYGYTF
v_call: TRBV21-1; clone_size: NA; j_call: TRBJ2-2; d_call: NA; cdr3_nt: TGTGCCAGCAGCAAAGAGGGACTCTCGAACGGAATCACCGGGGAGCTGTTTTTT; cdr3_aa: CASSKEGLSNGITGELFF
v_call: TRBV13; clone_size: NA; j_call: TRBJ2-3; d_call: TRBD1; cdr3_nt: TGTGCCAGCAGCTTGGATGGACAGGGGTTGACAGATACGCAGTATTTT; cdr3_aa: CASSLDGQGLTDTQYF
v_call: TRBV4-3; clone_size: NA; j_call: TRBJ2-3; d_call: NA; cdr3_nt: TGCGCCAGCAGCCAAGATCTGGCCAGTTGGGGAGCAGATACGCAGTATTTT; cdr3_aa: CASSQDLASWGADTQYF
v_call: TRBV11-3; clone_size: NA; j_call: TRBJ1-2; d_call: NA; cdr3_nt: TGTGCCAGCAGCTTAGAGGGAGGGGCCCTGATCTTC; cdr3_aa: CASSLEGGALIF
v_call: TRBV6-6; clone_size: NA; j_call: TRBJ2-5; d_call: TRBD2; cdr3_nt: TGTGCCAGCAGTTACGATGGGGGGGTAGGGGAGACCCAGTACTTC; cdr3_aa: CASSYDGGVGETQYF
v_call: TRBV7-9; clone_size: NA; j_call: TRBJ1-3; d_call: NA; cdr3_nt: TGTGCCAGCAGCTTAAGGGGGGGCAGTGGAAACACCATATATTTT; cdr3_aa: CASSLRGGSGNTIYF
v_call: TRBV19; clone_size: once; j_call: TRBJ1-5; d_call: NA; cdr3_nt: TGTGCCAGTAGTCAGGCAAATAGCAATCAGCCCCAGCATTTT; cdr3_aa: CASSQANSNQPQHF
v_call: TRBV19; clone_size: once; j_call: TRBJ2-1; d_call: TRBD2; cdr3_nt: TGTGCCAGTACCGGACTAGCGGGGACGGGCAATGAGCAGTTCTTC; cdr3_aa: CASTGLAGTGNEQFF
v_call: TRBV6-5; clone_size: few; j_call: TRBJ2-3; d_call: TRBD2; cdr3_nt: TGTGCCAGCAGTTCGCGGGGGGGGACAGATACGCAGTATTTT; cdr3_aa: CASSSRGGTDTQYF
v_call: TRBV6-5; clone_size: NA; j_call: TRBJ1-1; d_call: NA; cdr3_nt: TGTGCCAGCATTTCAGAGGGGAACACTGAAGCTTTCTTT; cdr3_aa: CASISEGNTEAFF
v_call: TRBV6-5; clone_size: NA; j_call: TRBJ2-5; d_call: TRBD1; cdr3_nt: TGTGCCAGCAGCTACAACAGGGGGCGGGAGACCCAGTACTTC; cdr3_aa: CASSYNRGRETQYF
v_call: TRBV9; clone_size: once; j_call: TRBJ1-2; d_call: NA; cdr3_nt: TGTGCCAGCAGCGTAGACACCTTAAACTATGGCTACACCTTC; cdr3_aa: CASSVDTLNYGYTF
v_call: TRBV29-1; clone_size: few; j_call: TRBJ2-7; d_call: TRBD1; cdr3_nt: TGCAGCGTCGCGCCCGGGACAGGGAACCACGAGCAGTACTTC; cdr3_aa: CSVAPGTGNHEQYF
v_call: TRBV19; clone_size: once; j_call: TRBJ1-4; d_call: TRBD1; cdr3_nt: TGTGCCAGTGACCTCGGAGGGGGCGCCGAAAAACTGTTTTTT; cdr3_aa: CASDLGGGAEKLFF
v_call: TRBV30; clone_size: NA; j_call: TRBJ1-5; d_call: TRBD1; cdr3_nt: TGTGCCTGGAGCACGGGACAGGGTCGCCAGCCCCAGCATTTT; cdr3_aa: CAWSTGQGRQPQHF
v_call: TRBV19; clone_size: NA; j_call: TRBJ1-1; d_call: NA; cdr3_nt: TGTGCCAGTAGTATAGGACTCAGGAACACTGAAGCTTTCTTT; cdr3_aa: CASSIGLRNTEAFF
v_call: TRBV18; clone_size: once; j_call: TRBJ1-4; d_call: TRBD1; cdr3_nt: TGTGCCAGCTCAGCTAGGGGGCAGCTCGAAAAACTGTTTTTT; cdr3_aa: CASSARGQLEKLFF